The text below deals with one TCR beta chain. The sample is drawn from a study of blood T cell repertoires in COVID-19. Study information: Donors in the United States, Italy and Spain gave samples during acute or convalescent COVID-19. The cDNA or gDNA used as material had been derived from T cells, B-cell-depleted T cells, or PBMCs.

Methods used by the authors: Estimation of nucleated cell counts relied on the amplification of reference gene primers. Assay: immunoSEQ multiplex PCR; the TCRdb copy retains only in-frame clones and omits some. That table gives V, J and clone size, and the DNA gave D and trimming. The sample carries more than 250,000 clones, roughly 86% recorded once. This CDR3 has 15 residues. The V gene lost 6 bases and the J gene lost 0 bases, with 12 bases spanning the gap. The V gene's germline CDR1 is MNHEY and CDR2 SVGAGI. Sequenced sample: peripheral blood. The rearrangement uses TRBV6-5 and TRBJ1-5; weak D call: TRBD1 (5 bases). The source is a woman aged 25 to 45 who had recovered from COVID-19. The CDR3: CASRPTGYSNQPQHF. CDR3 nucleotides: TGTGCCAGCAGGCCCACAGGATATAGCAATCAGCCCCAGCATTTT.